This entry concerns a single T cell receptor beta chain. Study processing details: Amplification from reference gene primers served as the basis for estimated nucleated cell counts. Libraries were prepared by immunoSEQ multiplex PCR; TCRdb keeps only in-frame clonotypes and omits some of them. That table supplies the V and J calls and clone size; D and trimming were determined from the DNA. The sample lists 35,000 to 50,000 clones, around 90% seen once, with approximately 14% in the top ten. The data stem from a study of blood T cell repertoires in COVID-19. Turning to the study itself: PBMCs, B-cell-depleted T cells, or T cells provided the cDNA or gDNA that made up the material.

This TCR derives from a woman aged 30 to 39 in a cohort sampled during active COVID-19. Sequenced input: peripheral blood.

CDR3: CASTGRTGVPQPQHF. CDR3 bases: TGTGCCAGCACCGGCAGGACAGGAGTTCCTCAGCCCCAGCATTTT. The genes are TRBV28 and TRBJ1-5; 7 bases are shared with TRBD1. Trimming cost V 7 bases and J 6 bases; bases outside gene matches: 12. CDR3 length: 15 residues. The germline CDR1 and CDR2 sequences are MDHEN and SYDVKM.